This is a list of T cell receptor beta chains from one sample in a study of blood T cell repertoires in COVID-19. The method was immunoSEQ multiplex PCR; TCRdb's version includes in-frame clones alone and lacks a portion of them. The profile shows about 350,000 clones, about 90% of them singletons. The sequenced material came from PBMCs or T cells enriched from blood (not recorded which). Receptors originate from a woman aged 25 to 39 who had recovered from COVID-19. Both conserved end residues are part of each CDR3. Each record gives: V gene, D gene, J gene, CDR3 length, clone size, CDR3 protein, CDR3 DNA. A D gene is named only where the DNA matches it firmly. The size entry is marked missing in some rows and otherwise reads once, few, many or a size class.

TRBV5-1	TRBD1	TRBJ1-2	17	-	CASSLVGRGQSLGGYTF	TGCGCCAGCAGCTTGGTGGGCAGGGGGCAATCGCTAGGTGGCTACACCTTC
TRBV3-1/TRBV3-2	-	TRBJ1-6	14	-	CASSLPGQNSPLHF	TGTGCCAGCAGCCTACCGGGACAAAATTCACCCCTCCACTTT
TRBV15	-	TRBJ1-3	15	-	CATSRDELAGNTIYF	TGTGCCACCAGCAGAGATGAGTTAGCTGGAAACACCATATATTTT
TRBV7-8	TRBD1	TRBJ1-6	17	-	CASSLHPGGQKNSPLHF	TGTGCCAGCAGCTTGCACCCCGGGGGACAGAAGAATTCACCCCTCCACTTT
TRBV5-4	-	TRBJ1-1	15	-	CASSFPTGTNTEAFF	TGTGCCAGCAGCTTCCCCACAGGGACGAACACTGAAGCTTTCTTT
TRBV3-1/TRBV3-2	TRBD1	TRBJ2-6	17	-	CASSPGQGGSGANVLTF	TGTGCCAGCAGCCCCGGACAGGGGGGGTCTGGGGCCAACGTCCTGACTTTC
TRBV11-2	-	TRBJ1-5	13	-	CASSLGGGQPQHF	TGTGCCAGCAGCTTAGGGGGGGGCCAGCCCCAGCATTTT
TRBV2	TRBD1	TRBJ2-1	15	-	CASRGRTGPLDEQFF	TGTGCCAGCAGGGGCAGGACAGGCCCGCTGGATGAGCAGTTCTTC
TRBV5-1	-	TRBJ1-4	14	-	CASSLLASDEKLFF	TGCGCCAGCAGCTTGTTGGCCTCCGATGAAAAACTGTTTTTT
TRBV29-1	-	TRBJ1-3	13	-	CSVEDPGGNTIYF	TGCAGCGTTGAAGATCCCGGGGGAAACACCATATATTTT
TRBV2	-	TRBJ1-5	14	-	CASSGTAGNQPQHF	TGTGCCAGCAGTGGGACAGCGGGCAATCAGCCCCAGCATTTT
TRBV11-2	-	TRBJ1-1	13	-	CASSFKGGTEAFF	TGTGCCAGCAGCTTCAAGGGAGGCACTGAAGCTTTCTTT
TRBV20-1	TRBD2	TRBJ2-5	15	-	CSASLRGGALETQYF	TGCAGTGCGAGTCTGCGGGGGGGGGCCCTGGAGACCCAGTACTTC
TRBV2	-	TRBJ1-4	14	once	CASQELTGLEKLFF	TGTGCCAGCCAAGAATTGACTGGCCTCGAAAAACTGTTTTTT
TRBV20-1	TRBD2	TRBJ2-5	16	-	CSASSGLAGARKTQYF	TGCAGTGCTAGTTCGGGACTAGCGGGGGCCCGGAAGACCCAGTACTTC
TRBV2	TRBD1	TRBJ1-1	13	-	CASNGQANTEAFF	TGTGCCAGCAACGGACAGGCGAACACTGAAGCTTTCTTT
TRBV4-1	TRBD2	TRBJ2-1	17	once	CASSQDPSGGIYNEQFF	TGCGCCAGCAGCCAAGACCCTAGCGGGGGTATTTACAATGAGCAGTTCTTC
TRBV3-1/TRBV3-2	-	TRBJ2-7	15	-	CASSQGEAGTYEQYF	TGTGCCAGCAGCCAAGGCGAGGCAGGGACCTACGAGCAGTACTTC
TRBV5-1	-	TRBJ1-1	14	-	CASSSSSLNTEAFF	TGCGCCAGCAGCTCCTCTAGCCTGAACACTGAAGCTTTCTTT
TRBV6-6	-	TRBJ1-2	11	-	CASSPRVGYTF	TGTGCCAGCAGTCCCCGGGTTGGCTACACCTTC
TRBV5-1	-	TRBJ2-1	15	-	CASSWAGSDYNEQFF	TGCGCCAGCAGCTGGGCGGGGTCCGACTACAATGAGCAGTTCTTC
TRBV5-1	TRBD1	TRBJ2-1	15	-	CASSWVGQGENEQFF	TGCGCCAGCAGCTGGGTGGGACAGGGGGAAAATGAGCAGTTCTTC
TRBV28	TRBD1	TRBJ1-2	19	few	CASSLTLGQLEKRDYGYTF	TGTGCCAGCAGTTTAACCCTGGGACAGCTTGAAAAGAGGGACTATGGCTACACCTTC
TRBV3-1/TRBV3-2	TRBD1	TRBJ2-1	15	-	CASSQDPGGQGKQFF	TGTGCCAGCAGCCAAGATCCAGGTGGACAGGGAAAGCAGTTCTTC
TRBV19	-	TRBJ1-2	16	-	CASSIDLRGRNYGYTF	TGTGCCAGTAGTATAGATCTCAGGGGTCGCAACTATGGCTACACCTTC
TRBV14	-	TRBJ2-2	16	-	CASSQEAGKITGELFF	TGTGCCAGCAGCCAAGAAGCCGGGAAGATCACCGGGGAGCTGTTTTTT
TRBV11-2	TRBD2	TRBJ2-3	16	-	CASSLLAGGGTDTQYF	TGTGCCAGCAGCTTACTAGCGGGGGGCGGCACAGATACGCAGTATTTT
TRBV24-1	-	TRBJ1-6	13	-	CATSDLWREALHF	TGTGCCACCAGTGATTTGTGGAGAGAAGCCCTCCACTTT
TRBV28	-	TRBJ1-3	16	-	CASRGPGQLSGNTIYF	TGTGCCAGCAGGGGACCGGGACAACTTAGCGGAAACACCATATATTTT
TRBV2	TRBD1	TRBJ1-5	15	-	CASSPGTGERQPQHF	TGTGCCAGCAGCCCCGGGACAGGTGAACGGCAGCCCCAGCATTTT
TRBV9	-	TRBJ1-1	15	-	CASSVVEGSNTEAFF	TGTGCCAGCAGCGTAGTTGAGGGATCGAACACTGAAGCTTTCTTT
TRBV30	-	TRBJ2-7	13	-	CAWGGPSSYEQYF	TGTGCCTGGGGGGGCCCGAGCTCCTACGAGCAGTACTTC
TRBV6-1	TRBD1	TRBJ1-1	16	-	CASSEAGQGLNTEAFF	TGTGCCAGCAGTGAAGCCGGACAGGGCCTGAACACTGAAGCTTTCTTT
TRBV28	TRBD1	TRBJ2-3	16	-	CASSTQRTGGSDTQYF	TGTGCCAGCAGTACCCAGAGGACAGGGGGTTCAGATACGCAGTATTTT
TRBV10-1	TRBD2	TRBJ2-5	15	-	CASSESSGIQETQYF	TGCGCCAGCAGTGAGTCTAGCGGGATACAAGAGACCCAGTACTTC
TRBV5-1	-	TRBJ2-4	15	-	CASSLVGAPSDIQYF	TGCGCCAGCAGCTTGGTTGGGGCTCCCAGTGACATTCAGTACTTC
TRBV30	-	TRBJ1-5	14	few	CAWSVQGGGEPQHF	TGTGCCTGGAGTGTGCAAGGGGGTGGGGAGCCCCAGCATTTT
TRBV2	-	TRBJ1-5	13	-	CASTTRGNQPQHF	TGTGCCAGCACCACGCGGGGCAATCAGCCCCAGCATTTT
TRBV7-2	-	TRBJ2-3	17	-	CASSLVATGRSTDTQYF	TGTGCCAGCAGCTTAGTCGCGACTGGAAGGAGCACAGATACGCAGTATTTT
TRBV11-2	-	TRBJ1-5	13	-	CASSLQSNQPQHF	TGTGCCAGCAGCTTACAGAGCAATCAGCCCCAGCATTTT
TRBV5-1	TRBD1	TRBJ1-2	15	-	CASSESTGEDYGYTF	TGCGCCAGCAGCGAGAGTACAGGGGAGGACTATGGCTACACCTTC
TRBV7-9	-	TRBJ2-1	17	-	CASSWPDSLGAYNEQFF	TGTGCCAGCAGCTGGCCGGATAGTCTCGGGGCCTACAATGAGCAGTTCTTC
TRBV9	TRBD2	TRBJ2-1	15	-	CASSEAGTSYNEQFF	TGTGCCAGCAGCGAAGCGGGGACCTCCTACAATGAGCAGTTCTTC
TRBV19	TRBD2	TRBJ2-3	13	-	CASNSGGADTQYF	TGTGCCAGTAATAGCGGGGGGGCAGATACGCAGTATTTT
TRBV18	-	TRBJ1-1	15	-	CASSQSAQGFTEAFF	TGTGCCAGCTCACAAAGCGCCCAGGGGTTCACTGAAGCTTTCTTT